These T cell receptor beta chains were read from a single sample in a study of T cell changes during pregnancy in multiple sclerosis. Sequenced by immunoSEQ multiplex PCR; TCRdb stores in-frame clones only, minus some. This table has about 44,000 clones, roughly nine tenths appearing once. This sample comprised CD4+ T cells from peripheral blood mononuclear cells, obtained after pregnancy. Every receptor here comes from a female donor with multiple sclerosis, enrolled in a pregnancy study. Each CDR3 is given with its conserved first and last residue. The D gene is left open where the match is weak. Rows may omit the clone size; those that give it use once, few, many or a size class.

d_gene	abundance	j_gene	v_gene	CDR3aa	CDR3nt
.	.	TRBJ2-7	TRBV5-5	CASAVTGPYEQYF	TGTGCCAGCGCGGTAACAGGGCCCTACGAGCAGTACTTC
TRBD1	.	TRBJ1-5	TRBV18	CASSPDRDQPQHF	TGTGCCAGCTCTCCGGACAGGGATCAGCCCCAGCATTTT
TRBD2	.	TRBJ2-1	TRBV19	CATTGTRLYNEQFF	TGTGCCACCACCGGGACTAGATTATACAATGAGCAGTTCTTC
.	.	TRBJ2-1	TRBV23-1	CASSQKAQGGSYNEQFF	TGCGCCAGCAGTCAGAAGGCGCAGGGGGGATCCTACAATGAGCAGTTCTTC
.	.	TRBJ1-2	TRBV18	CASSPLMQENYGYTF	TGTGCCAGCTCACCATTAATGCAGGAAAACTATGGCTACACCTTC
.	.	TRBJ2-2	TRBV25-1	CASSDSGGLTGELFF	TGTGCCAGCAGTGATTCTGGGGGCCTAACCGGGGAGCTGTTTTTT
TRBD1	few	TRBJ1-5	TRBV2	CASTRDSSWQPQHF	TGTGCCAGCACCCGGGACAGCTCATGGCAGCCCCAGCATTTT
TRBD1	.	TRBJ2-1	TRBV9	CASSASGQGINEQFF	TGTGCCAGCAGCGCCTCGGGACAGGGTATTAATGAGCAGTTCTTC
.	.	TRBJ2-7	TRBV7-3	CASSLNLGAEQYF	TGTGCCAGCAGCTTAAACCTGGGGGCGGAACAGTACTTC
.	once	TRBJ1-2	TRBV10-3	CAISEARSLYTF	TGTGCCATCAGTGAAGCCCGTTCCCTCTACACCTTC